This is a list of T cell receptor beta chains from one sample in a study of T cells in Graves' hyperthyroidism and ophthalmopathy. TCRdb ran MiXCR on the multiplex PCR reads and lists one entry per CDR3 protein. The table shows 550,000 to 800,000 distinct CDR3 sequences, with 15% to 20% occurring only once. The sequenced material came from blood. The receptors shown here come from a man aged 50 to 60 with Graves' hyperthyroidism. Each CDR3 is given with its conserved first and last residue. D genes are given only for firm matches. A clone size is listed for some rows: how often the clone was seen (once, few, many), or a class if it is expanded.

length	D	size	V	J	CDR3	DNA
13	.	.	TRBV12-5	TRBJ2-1	CASGLTGYNEQFF	TGTGCTAGTGGTTTGACAGGATACAATGAGCAGTTCTTC
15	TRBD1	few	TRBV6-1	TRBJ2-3	CASSNRGLGTDTQYF	TGTGCCAGCAGCAACAGGGGATTGGGCACAGATACGCAGTATTTT
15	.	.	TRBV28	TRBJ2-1	CASSPQPLRDTEQFF	TGTGCCAGCAGCCCCCAGCCATTACGGGACACCGAGCAGTTCTTC
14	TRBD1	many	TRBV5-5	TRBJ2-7	CASSPGQGLHEQYF	TGTGCCAGCAGCCCGGGACAGGGGTTACACGAGCAGTACTTC
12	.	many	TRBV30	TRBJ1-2	CAWTPGNYGYTF	TGTGCCTGGACCCCAGGGAACTATGGCTACACCTTC
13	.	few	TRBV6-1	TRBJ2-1	CASRRVSYNEQFF	TGTGCCAGCAGGCGGGTCTCCTACAATGAGCAGTTCTTC
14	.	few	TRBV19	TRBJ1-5	CASRQGLSNQPQHF	TGTGCCAGTAGACAGGGCCTTAGCAATCAGCCCCAGCATTTT
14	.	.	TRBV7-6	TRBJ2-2	CASSSPYNTGELFF	TGTGCCAGCAGCTCACCCTACAACACCGGGGAGCTGTTTTTT
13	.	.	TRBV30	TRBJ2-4	CAWSPGPWNIQYF	TGTGCCTGGAGCCCGGGACCGTGGAACATTCAGTACTTC
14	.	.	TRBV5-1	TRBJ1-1	CASSWNGGFTEAFF	TGCGCCAGCAGCTGGAATGGCGGTTTCACTGAAGCTTTCTTT
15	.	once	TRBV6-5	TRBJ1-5	CASSYAGAGNQPQHF	TGTGCCAGCAGTTACGCCGGGGCCGGCAATCAGCCCCAGCATTTT
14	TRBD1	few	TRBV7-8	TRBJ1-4	CASRGGTGAEKLFF	TGTGCCAGCAGAGGAGGGACAGGGGCGGAAAAACTGTTTTTT
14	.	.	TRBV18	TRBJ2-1	CASSPDSSRNEQFF	TGTGCCAGCTCGCCGGACAGCTCACGCAATGAGCAGTTCTTC
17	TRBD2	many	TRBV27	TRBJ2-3	CASSDPYSLAGTDTQYF	TGTGCCAGCAGTGATCCATACTCGCTAGCGGGCACAGATACGCAGTATTTT
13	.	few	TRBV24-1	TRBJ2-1	CATSEPVNNEQFF	TGTGCCACCAGTGAACCCGTTAACAATGAGCAGTTCTTC
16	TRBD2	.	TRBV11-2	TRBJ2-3	CASSLGSGGISDTQYF	TGTGCCAGCAGCTTAGGGTCGGGAGGTATTTCAGATACGCAGTATTTT
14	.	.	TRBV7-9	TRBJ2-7	CASSDNGRVDEQYF	TGTGCCAGCAGCGATAACGGGAGAGTCGACGAGCAGTACTTC
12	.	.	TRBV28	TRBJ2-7	CASSLAQDRQYF	TGTGCCAGCAGTCTTGCGCAGGATCGGCAGTACTTC
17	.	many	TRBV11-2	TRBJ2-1	CASSLEPGVSSYNEQFF	TGTGCCAGCAGCTTAGAACCAGGGGTTAGCTCCTACAATGAGCAGTTCTTC
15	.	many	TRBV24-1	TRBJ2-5	CATSDGDGYQETQYF	TGTGCCACCAGTGATGGGGACGGGTACCAAGAGACCCAGTACTTC
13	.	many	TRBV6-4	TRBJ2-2	CASSDSESGELFF	TGTGCCAGCAGTGACTCGGAAAGCGGGGAGCTGTTTTTT
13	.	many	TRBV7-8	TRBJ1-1	CASINPGCPEAFF	TGTGCCAGCATCAACCCAGGGTGCCCTGAAGCTTTCTTT
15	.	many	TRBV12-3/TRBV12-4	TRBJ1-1	CASSLAGGLNTEAFF	TGTGCCAGCAGTTTAGCCGGCGGACTGAACACTGAAGCTTTCTTT
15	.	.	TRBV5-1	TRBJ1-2	CASSTGTSEDYGYTF	TGCGCCAGCAGCACTGGGACATCGGAAGACTATGGCTACACCTTC
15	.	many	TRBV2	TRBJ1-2	CASRILHGLDYGYTF	TGTGCCAGCAGGATCCTACACGGTCTGGACTATGGCTACACCTTC
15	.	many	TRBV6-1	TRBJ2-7	CASTRQRLGINEQYF	TGTGCCAGCACCCGACAGCGACTAGGCATTAACGAGCAGTACTTC
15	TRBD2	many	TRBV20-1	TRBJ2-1	CSARDALAGGNEQFF	TGCAGTGCTAGAGATGCACTAGCGGGAGGAAATGAGCAGTTCTTC
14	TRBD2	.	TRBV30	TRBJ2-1	CAYQLAGAYNEQFF	TGTGCCTACCAACTAGCGGGAGCTTACAATGAGCAGTTCTTC